These T cell receptor beta chains were read from a single sample in a study of cytomegalovirus exposure and HLA in healthy donors. Clones were sequenced by immunoSEQ multiplex PCR, and TCRdb holds only the in-frame ones, with some missing. The repertoire holds roughly 120,000 clones, with around 80% as singletons. Sequenced: PBMCs. These receptor sequences come from a man younger than 45 in good health and CMV-seropositive. Both conserved end residues are trimmed from each CDR3. The size entry is marked missing in some rows and otherwise reads once, few, many or a size class.

j_call clone_size v_call cdr3_aa
TRBJ2-7 few TRBV27 ASSPKTGSYEQY
TRBJ1-1 . TRBV4-3 ASSQDPLWAQNTEAF
TRBJ1-3 once TRBV7-9 ASSLIPSPGNTIY
TRBJ2-7 . TRBV27 ASSRQGTSYEQY
TRBJ2-1 . TRBV25-1 ASSESRLKKF
TRBJ2-3 . TRBV7-2 ASGTPKRGGRDTQY
TRBJ2-5 once TRBV7-9 ASSPGTSGIQETQY
TRBJ1-6 . TRBV27 ASSPGSSPLH
TRBJ2-7 . TRBV2 ASSDPGSYEQY
TRBJ2-3 . TRBV7-8 ASSLRRASGGSTDTQY
TRBJ1-1 . TRBV19 ASSIDPSGNTEAF
TRBJ2-5 . TRBV19 ASSMSGRRWQETQY
TRBJ1-1 . TRBV7-2 ASSVYSTENTEAF
TRBJ2-3 . TRBV4-3 ASSQGRGGVSHTQY
TRBJ2-7 . TRBV6-5 ASSYAGQGLYEQY
TRBJ2-3 few TRBV4-2 ASSQDRGGGADTQY
TRBJ2-1 . TRBV7-9 ASSFETAKYNEQF
TRBJ2-5 once TRBV12-5 ASGSFPGGNQETQY
TRBJ1-3 few TRBV4-3 ASSQSPRDSGNTIY
TRBJ1-2 . TRBV11-2 ASSFGQTNYGYT
TRBJ2-2 few TRBV7-7 ASSQGTGELF
TRBJ2-7 . TRBV5-1 ASSLIGQGAYEQY
TRBJ2-5 . TRBV9 ASSVGYGQETQY
TRBJ2-2 . TRBV4-1 ASSQEEGYYTGELF
TRBJ2-7 . TRBV10-3 AIRGTSGVVSEQY